This entry concerns a single T cell receptor beta chain. Its antigen is still unknown. Sequencing used immunoSEQ multiplex PCR; TCRdb keeps in-frame clones, though not all of them. In the table there are about 24,000 clones, approximately 90% of which are singletons. The CDR3 totals 15 residues. The V gene lost 5 bases and the J gene lost 0 bases, with 13 bases spanning the gap. CDR1 SGHVS and CDR2 FNYEAQ come from the germline V gene. The source of the sample is a study of T cells in localized non-small cell lung cancer. General study findings and limits: Maximal T cell clonality occurred in uninvolved adjacent lung, with tumor ranking below it.

This chain links TRBV7-6 with TRBJ1-1; possible D gene TRBD1, 6 bases. The specimen was PBMCs, collected before any cancer treatment. The receptor's source is a man aged 35 to 69 with stage II lung adenocarcinoma. The CDR3 spells CASSHKGGLNTEAFF. The CDR3 bases are TGTGCCAGCAGCCATAAAGGGGGTTTGAACACTGAAGCTTTCTTT.